The clone carrying this TCR beta chain was counted ten times or more. Antigen unknown. This sample was taken from a study of CD8 T cells in ankylosing spondylitis. The study's findings and limits: Disease-linked clones had a CD8+ phenotype and relatively low frequency in peripheral blood. Some motif variants had been reported before (in reactive arthritis synovial fluid and blood). Seemingly characteristic of ankylosing spondylitis blood was a TCR beta motif consisting of 7 or 8 highly homologous variants. The study looked at matched synovial fluid samples from ankylosing spondylitis patients. Disease-linked clones were reported to be significantly enriched there.

As the method for making TCR beta libraries, quantitative 5'-RACE with molecular barcodes was used. TCRdb used MiXCR to reprocess the 5' RACE reads, holding one entry per CDR3 protein. This table holds 450,000 to 550,000 distinct CDR3 sequences, roughly 5.3% found once. The clonotype comes from a male donor with ankylosing spondylitis. Source material: blood, either unsorted or a sorted T cell fraction (not recorded which).

CDR3 loop: CSATPTTNTDTQYF. For the CDR3, the DNA is TGCAGTGCTACGCCCACGACTAACACAGATACGCAGTATTTT. The V gene is TRBV20-1, the J gene TRBJ2-3; D may be TRBD2 (5 bases). Germline V gene lookup returns CDR1 DFQATT and CDR2 SNEGSKA (reference sequence). Between the trimmed V and J ends, which lost 4 bases and 2 bases, there was a span of 13 bases. CDR3 length: 14 amino acids.